This TCR beta chain was recorded in a study of radiotherapy plus CTLA-4 blockade in lung cancer. V was cut by 6 bases and J by 0 bases, with 14 bases left in between. Germline V gene sequence: CDR1 SNHLY, CDR2 FYNNEI. The CDR3 covers 15 residues. Here immunoSEQ multiplex PCR was the method, and the copy in TCRdb shows in-frame clones only, minus some. The profile shows under 95,000 clones, under 85% of them singletons. The sample consisted of peripheral blood, taken from a patient treated with radiotherapy plus ipilimumab. The clonotype comes from a human donor with non-small cell lung cancer who had stable disease on radiotherapy plus ipilimumab. The chain is built from TRBV2 and TRBJ1-1; no clear D. The CDR3, as DNA: TGTGCCAGCAGATTGGCCGGACCGTTGAACACTGAAGCTTTCTTT. It codes for CASRLAGPLNTEAFF. Filled out from reference TRBV2 and TRBJ1-1, the complete variable domain reads EPEVTQTPSHQVTQMGQEVILRCVPISNHLYFYWYRQILGQKVEFLVSFYNNEISEKSEIFDDQFSVERPDGSNFTLKIRSTKLEDSAMYFCASRLAGPLNTEAFFGQGTRLTVV.